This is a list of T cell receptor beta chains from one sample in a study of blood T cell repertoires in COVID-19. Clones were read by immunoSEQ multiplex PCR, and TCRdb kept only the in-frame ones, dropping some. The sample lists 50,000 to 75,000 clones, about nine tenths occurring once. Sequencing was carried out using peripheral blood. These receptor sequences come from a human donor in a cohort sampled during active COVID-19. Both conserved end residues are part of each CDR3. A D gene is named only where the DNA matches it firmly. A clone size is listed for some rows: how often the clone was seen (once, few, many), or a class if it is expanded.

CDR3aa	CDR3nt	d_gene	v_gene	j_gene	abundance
CASSYGRLGGNYEQYF	TGTGCCAGCAGTTACGGCCGCCTCGGGGGGAACTACGAGCAGTACTTC	TRBD2	TRBV6-5	TRBJ2-7	.
CASLRDSENYEQYF	TGTGCCAGCCTTAGGGACAGCGAGAACTACGAGCAGTACTTC	TRBD1	TRBV28	TRBJ2-7	.
CAISSRTGEGTDTQYF	TGTGCCATCAGCTCTAGGACAGGGGAAGGCACAGATACGCAGTATTTT	TRBD1	TRBV10-3	TRBJ2-3	.
CASSPRGGGEGYEQYF	TGTGCCAGCAGTCCCAGAGGGGGCGGAGAGGGTTACGAGCAGTACTTC	TRBD1	TRBV27	TRBJ2-7	.
CASSVTGGPSPLHF	TGTGCCAGTAGTGTGACAGGGGGGCCTTCACCCCTCCACTTT	TRBD1	TRBV19	TRBJ1-6	.
CASSISGIDGPPQHF	TGTGCCAGTAGTATCTCAGGAATTGACGGTCCGCCCCAGCATTTT	.	TRBV19	TRBJ1-5	once
CASSYSGGRKTQYF	TGTGCCAGCAGTTACTCGGGGGGGCGAAAGACCCAGTACTTC	.	TRBV6-5	TRBJ2-5	.
CASSLAGTGGEQYF	TGCGCCAGCAGCCTGGCCGGGACAGGGGGCGAGCAGTACTTC	TRBD1	TRBV4-1	TRBJ2-7	.
CASSLPSGARTDTQYF	TGTGCCAGCAGCTTGCCTAGCGGGGCTCGCACAGATACGCAGTATTTT	TRBD2	TRBV5-4	TRBJ2-3	.
CASSQTRGETQYF	TGCGCCAGCAGCCAAACTAGGGGGGAGACCCAGTACTTC	.	TRBV5-1	TRBJ2-5	.
CASSPSPGLAGWRADTQYF	TGTGCCAGTAGTCCTTCCCCGGGACTAGCGGGGTGGCGGGCAGATACGCAGTATTTT	TRBD2	TRBV19	TRBJ2-3	.
CASSINGDNQPQHF	TGTGCCAGTAGTATAAATGGAGACAATCAGCCCCAGCATTTT	.	TRBV19	TRBJ1-5	.
CASSQDFGSSPYEQYF	TGTGCCAGCAGCCAAGATTTCGGGAGTTCCCCCTACGAGCAGTACTTC	.	TRBV4-2	TRBJ2-7	.
CASSSRSGRGQYNEQFF	TGTGCCAGCAGTTCCAGGAGTGGGCGGGGCCAATACAATGAGCAGTTCTTC	.	TRBV28	TRBJ2-1	.
CSASPFRQGHTEAFF	TGCAGTGCTAGTCCTTTTCGGCAGGGTCACACTGAAGCTTTCTTT	.	TRBV20-1	TRBJ1-1	.
CASSPSGSFSYNEQFF	TGTGCCAGCAGCCCAAGCGGATCCTTCTCCTACAATGAGCAGTTCTTC	.	TRBV7-9	TRBJ2-1	few
CASRPTSGNGYEQYF	TGTGCCAGCAGACCAACTAGCGGGAACGGATACGAGCAGTACTTC	TRBD2	TRBV28	TRBJ2-7	.
CASSLGRRDNQPQHF	TGTGCCAGCAGCTTGGGGAGGAGAGACAATCAGCCCCAGCATTTT	.	TRBV7-2	TRBJ1-5	.
CASSPEPRDYGYTF	TGTGCCAGCAGCCCCGAGCCCAGGGACTATGGCTACACCTTC	.	TRBV7-6	TRBJ1-2	.
CASSYGQGGNQPQHF	TGTGCCAGCAGTTACGGACAGGGCGGCAATCAGCCCCAGCATTTT	TRBD1	TRBV6-6	TRBJ1-5	.
CATLVGSYGHYEQYF	TGTGCCACTCTAGTCGGTTCTTACGGCCACTACGAGCAGTACTTC	.	TRBV24-1	TRBJ2-7	.
CASSSPGDLSNQPQHF	TGTGCCAGCAGCTCCCCAGGGGATTTGAGCAATCAGCCCCAGCATTTT	.	TRBV21-1	TRBJ1-5	.
CASSPWDRGDQPQHF	TGTGCCAGCAGTCCCTGGGACAGGGGCGATCAGCCCCAGCATTTT	TRBD1	TRBV6-5	TRBJ1-5	.
CASREDRGVDEQYF	TGTGCCAGCAGGGAAGACAGGGGTGTAGACGAGCAGTACTTC	TRBD1	TRBV2	TRBJ2-7	.
CASSRDSGSYEQYF	TGCGCCAGCAGCCGAGATAGCGGGAGCTACGAGCAGTACTTC	TRBD2	TRBV4-1	TRBJ2-7	.
CATRRAGGQTQYF	TGTGCCACCAGGAGAGCGGGAGGACAGACCCAGTACTTC	TRBD2	TRBV15	TRBJ2-5	.
CASSAPRGVDGYTF	TGTGCCAGCAGCGCCCCCCGGGGGGTTGATGGCTACACCTTC	.	TRBV9	TRBJ1-2	.
CAWSVSSFSTDTQYF	TGTGCCTGGAGTGTTTCTAGCTTTAGCACAGATACGCAGTATTTT	.	TRBV30	TRBJ2-3	.
CASSQGTRSTDTQYF	TGTGCCAGCAGCCAAGGGACTCGCTCCACAGATACGCAGTATTTT	.	TRBV4-2	TRBJ2-3	.
CASSNRNSPGGGSLNTGELFF	TGTGCCAGCAGTAACCGCAACTCCCCAGGGGGCGGGAGCCTGAACACCGGGGAGCTGTTTTTT	.	TRBV2	TRBJ2-2	.
CASSSGVRTDTQYF	TGTGCCAGCAGTTCAGGGGTACGGACAGATACGCAGTATTTT	.	TRBV6-6	TRBJ2-3	.
CASSRNHAGAGELFF	TGCGCCAGCAGCCGCAACCATGCGGGGGCCGGGGAGCTGTTTTTT	TRBD2	TRBV5-1	TRBJ2-2	.
CASSLAWGGNYGYTF	TGCGCCAGCAGCCTAGCCTGGGGCGGCAACTATGGCTACACCTTC	.	TRBV4-3	TRBJ1-2	.
CASSSPTEGASCYTF	TGTGCCAGCAGCTCGCCGACGGAGGGCGCGTCTTGCTACACCTTC	.	TRBV5-4	TRBJ1-2	.
CASSTGQGKYEQYF	TGCGCCAGCAGCACCGGACAGGGTAAATACGAGCAGTACTTC	TRBD1	TRBV5-1	TRBJ2-7	.
CASSYSGVFGELFF	TGTGCCAGCAGCTATAGCGGGGTATTCGGGGAGCTGTTTTTT	TRBD2	TRBV7-9	TRBJ2-2	.
CASSLATGTGGDGYTF	TGCGCCAGCAGCTTGGCGACCGGGACAGGGGGCGATGGCTACACCTTC	TRBD1	TRBV5-1	TRBJ1-2	.
CASSRRLADSYEQYF	TGTGCCAGCAGCCGCCGACTTGCGGACTCCTACGAGCAGTACTTC	.	TRBV7-2	TRBJ2-7	.
CSVEDRVGGEYGYTF	TGCAGCGTTGAAGATCGGGTCGGGGGGGAATATGGCTACACCTTC	.	TRBV29-1	TRBJ1-2	.
CASSPVVTSGSGADTQYF	TGTGCCAGCAGTCCCGTCGTGACTAGCGGGAGTGGCGCAGATACGCAGTATTTT	TRBD2	TRBV28	TRBJ2-3	.
CASRGSPNTEAFF	TGTGCCAGCAGGGGCAGTCCGAACACTGAAGCTTTCTTT	.	TRBV6-4	TRBJ1-1	.
CATSDHLAGWSEQYF	TGTGCCACCAGTGACCATCTAGCGGGATGGAGCGAGCAGTACTTC	TRBD2	TRBV24-1	TRBJ2-7	.
CASSQSQWETQYF	TGCGCCAGCAGCCAATCACAGTGGGAGACCCAGTACTTC	.	TRBV4-1	TRBJ2-5	.
CASSPQAHLNEQFF	TGTGCCAGCAGTCCTCAAGCCCACCTCAATGAGCAGTTCTTC	.	TRBV6-6	TRBJ2-1	.
CASSLGRETQYF	TGTGCCAGCAGCTTAGGGAGAGAGACCCAGTACTTC	.	TRBV11-2	TRBJ2-5	.
CAWSPGYEGYTF	TGTGCCTGGAGTCCAGGGTACGAGGGCTACACCTTC	.	TRBV30	TRBJ1-2	.
CASRELNTGELFF	TGTGCCAGCAGGGAGTTGAACACCGGGGAGCTGTTTTTT	.	TRBV2	TRBJ2-2	.
CASSQLAGSTDTQYF	TGTGCCAGCAGTCAACTAGCGGGGTCCACAGATACGCAGTATTTT	TRBD2	TRBV6-2/TRBV6-3	TRBJ2-3	.
CASSWAGPGNTEAFF	TGCGCCAGCAGTTGGGCAGGGCCAGGAAACACTGAAGCTTTCTTT	.	TRBV5-1	TRBJ1-1	.
CASGETGRLF	TGTGCCAGCGGTGAGACAGGGCGGCTCTTC	TRBD1	TRBV25-1	TRBJ2-1	once
CASSPGRWDSPLHF	TGTGCCAGCTCCCCTGGGAGGTGGGATTCACCCCTCCACTTT	.	TRBV25-1	TRBJ1-6	.
CASSQAGSGGPEGGYTF	TGTGCCAGCAGCCAAGCGGGGTCAGGGGGACCGGAGGGTGGCTACACCTTC	TRBD1	TRBV3-1/TRBV3-2	TRBJ1-2	.
CASRGDRVGEQYF	TGTGCCAGCAGGGGAGACAGGGTCGGGGAGCAGTACTTC	TRBD1	TRBV2	TRBJ2-7	.
CASSHLTGLGTDTQYF	TGCGCCAGCAGCCACTTAACGGGACTAGGCACAGATACGCAGTATTTT	TRBD2	TRBV4-3	TRBJ2-3	.
CASSLQRQNSPLHF	TGTGCCAGCAGTCTCCAACGACAGAATTCACCCCTCCACTTT	.	TRBV27	TRBJ1-6	.
CASRQGLAGVSNEQFF	TGTGCCAGCAGACAGGGACTAGCGGGGGTTAGCAATGAGCAGTTCTTC	TRBD2	TRBV7-9	TRBJ2-1	.
CASCREEETQYF	TGTGCCAGCTGCAGAGAGGAGGAGACCCAGTACTTC	.	TRBV2	TRBJ2-5	once